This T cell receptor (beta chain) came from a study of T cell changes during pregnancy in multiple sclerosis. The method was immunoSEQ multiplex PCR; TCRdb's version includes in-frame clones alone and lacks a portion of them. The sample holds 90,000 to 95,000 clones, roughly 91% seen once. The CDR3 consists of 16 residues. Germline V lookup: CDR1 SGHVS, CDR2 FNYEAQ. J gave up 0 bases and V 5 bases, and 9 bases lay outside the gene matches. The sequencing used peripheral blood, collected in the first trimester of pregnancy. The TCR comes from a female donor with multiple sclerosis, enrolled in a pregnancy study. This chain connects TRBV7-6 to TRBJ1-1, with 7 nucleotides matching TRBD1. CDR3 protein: CASSVGTDPMNTEAFF. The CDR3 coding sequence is TGTGCCAGCAGCGTAGGGACAGATCCCATGAACACTGAAGCTTTCTTT.